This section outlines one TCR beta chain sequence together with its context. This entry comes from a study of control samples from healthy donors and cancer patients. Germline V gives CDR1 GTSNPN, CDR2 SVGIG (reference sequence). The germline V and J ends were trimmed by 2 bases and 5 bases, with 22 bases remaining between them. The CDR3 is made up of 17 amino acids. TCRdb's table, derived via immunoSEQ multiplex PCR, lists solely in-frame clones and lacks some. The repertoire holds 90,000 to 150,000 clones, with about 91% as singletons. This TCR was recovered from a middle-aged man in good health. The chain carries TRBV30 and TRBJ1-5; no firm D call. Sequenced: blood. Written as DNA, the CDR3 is TGTGCCTGGAGTCTAGACGGCTCCATACGGGTAGATCAGCCCCAGCATTTT. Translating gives CAWSLDGSIRVDQPQHF.